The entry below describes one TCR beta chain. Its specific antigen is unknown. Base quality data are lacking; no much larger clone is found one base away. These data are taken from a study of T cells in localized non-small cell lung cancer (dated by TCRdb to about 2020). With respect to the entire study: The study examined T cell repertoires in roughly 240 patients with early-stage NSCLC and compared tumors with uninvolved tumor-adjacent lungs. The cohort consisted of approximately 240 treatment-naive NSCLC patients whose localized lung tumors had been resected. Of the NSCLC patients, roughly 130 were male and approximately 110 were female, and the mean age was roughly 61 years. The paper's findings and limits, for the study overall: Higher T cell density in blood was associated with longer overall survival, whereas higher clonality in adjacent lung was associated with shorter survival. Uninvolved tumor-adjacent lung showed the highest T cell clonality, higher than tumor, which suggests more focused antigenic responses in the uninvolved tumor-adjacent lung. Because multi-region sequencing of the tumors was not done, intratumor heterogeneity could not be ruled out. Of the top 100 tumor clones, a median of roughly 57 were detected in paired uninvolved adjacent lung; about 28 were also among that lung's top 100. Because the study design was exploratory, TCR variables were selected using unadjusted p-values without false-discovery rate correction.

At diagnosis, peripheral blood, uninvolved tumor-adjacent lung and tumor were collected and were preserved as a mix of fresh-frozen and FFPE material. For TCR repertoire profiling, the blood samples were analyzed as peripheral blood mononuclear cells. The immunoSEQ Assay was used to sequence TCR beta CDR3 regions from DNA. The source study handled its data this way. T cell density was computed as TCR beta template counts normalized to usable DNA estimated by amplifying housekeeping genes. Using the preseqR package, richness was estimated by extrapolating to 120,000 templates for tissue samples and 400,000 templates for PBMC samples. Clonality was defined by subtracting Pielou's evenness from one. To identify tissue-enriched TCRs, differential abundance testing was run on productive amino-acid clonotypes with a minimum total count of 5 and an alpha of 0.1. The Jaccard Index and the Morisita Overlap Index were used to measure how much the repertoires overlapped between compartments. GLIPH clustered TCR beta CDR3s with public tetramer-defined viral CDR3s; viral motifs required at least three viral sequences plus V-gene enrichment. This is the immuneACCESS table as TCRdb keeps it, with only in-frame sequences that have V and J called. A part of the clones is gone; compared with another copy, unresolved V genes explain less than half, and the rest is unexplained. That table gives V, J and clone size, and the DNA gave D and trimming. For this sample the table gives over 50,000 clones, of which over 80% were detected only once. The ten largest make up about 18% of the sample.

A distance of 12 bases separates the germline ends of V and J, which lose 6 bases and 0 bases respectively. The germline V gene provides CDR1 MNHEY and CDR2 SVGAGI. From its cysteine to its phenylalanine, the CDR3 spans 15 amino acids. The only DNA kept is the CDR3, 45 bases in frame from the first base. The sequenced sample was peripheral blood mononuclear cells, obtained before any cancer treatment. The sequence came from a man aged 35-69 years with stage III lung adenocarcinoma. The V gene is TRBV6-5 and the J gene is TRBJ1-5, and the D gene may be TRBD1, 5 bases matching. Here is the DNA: TGTGCCAGCAGCCGCCGGGGCGATAGCAATCAGCCCCAGCATTTT. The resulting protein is CASSRRGDSNQPQHF.